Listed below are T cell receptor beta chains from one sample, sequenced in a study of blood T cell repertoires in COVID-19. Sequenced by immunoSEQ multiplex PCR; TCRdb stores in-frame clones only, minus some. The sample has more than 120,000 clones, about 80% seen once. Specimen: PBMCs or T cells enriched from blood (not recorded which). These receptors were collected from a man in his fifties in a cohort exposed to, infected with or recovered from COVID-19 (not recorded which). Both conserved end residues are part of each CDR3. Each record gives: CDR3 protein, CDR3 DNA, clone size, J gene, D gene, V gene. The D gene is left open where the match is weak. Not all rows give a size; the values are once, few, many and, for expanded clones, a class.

CASSLEGVGNQPQHF TGCGCCAGCAGCTTGGAAGGGGTAGGAAATCAGCCCCAGCATTTT . TRBJ1-5 . TRBV5-1
CASSFGSSYNEQFF TGTGCCAGCAGCTTTGGCAGCTCCTACAATGAGCAGTTCTTC . TRBJ2-1 . TRBV5-4
CASSPPSSYEQYF TGTGCCAGCAGTCCTCCTAGCTCCTACGAGCAGTACTTC . TRBJ2-7 . TRBV6-5
CASSSLTAGNYGYTF TGTGCCAGCAGCTCGCTAACGGCAGGCAACTATGGCTACACCTTC . TRBJ1-2 . TRBV5-6
CASSLYGGGSYEQYF TGTGCCAGCAGCCTTTATGGGGGAGGTTCCTACGAGCAGTACTTC . TRBJ2-7 . TRBV3-1/TRBV3-2
CASSVGGGDTGELFF TGTGCCAGCAGCGTAGGAGGGGGGGACACCGGGGAGCTGTTTTTT . TRBJ2-2 . TRBV9
CASSPSGHQLYEQYF TGTGCCAGCTCACCATCGGGACACCAGCTCTACGAGCAGTACTTC . TRBJ2-7 . TRBV18
CASSLSLWGDPTDTQYF TGCGCCAGCAGCTTGTCCCTGTGGGGGGACCCCACAGATACGCAGTATTTT . TRBJ2-3 . TRBV5-1
CASSLEGASYNEQFF TGCGCCAGCAGCTTGGAGGGGGCTTCCTACAATGAGCAGTTCTTC . TRBJ2-1 TRBD1 TRBV5-1
CASSTTGAGEKLFF TGTGCCAGTAGTACGACAGGGGCCGGGGAAAAACTGTTTTTT . TRBJ1-4 TRBD1 TRBV19
CASSPRLESNEQFF TGTGCCAGCAGCCCTCGACTAGAGAGCAATGAGCAGTTCTTC once TRBJ2-1 . TRBV6-6
CASSGTTSYEQYF TGTGCCAGTAGTGGGACTACCTCCTACGAGCAGTACTTC . TRBJ2-7 TRBD2 TRBV19
CASTPMTGVRKTGELFF TGTGCCAGCACCCCGATGACGGGAGTTAGGAAAACCGGGGAGCTGTTTTTT few TRBJ2-2 . TRBV28
CASSPSGYGEQYF TGCGCCAGCAGCCCGTCGGGGTACGGCGAGCAGTACTTC few TRBJ2-7 . TRBV5-1
CACSLTLGANVLTF TGTGCCTGCTCGCTGACTCTGGGGGCCAACGTCCTGACTTTC . TRBJ2-6 . TRBV7-2
CASSGGLLGLGDNEQFF TGTGCCAGCAGCGGAGGTCTTCTGGGGCTAGGGGATAATGAGCAGTTCTTC . TRBJ2-1 . TRBV9
CASSQDGAETDTQYF TGTGCCAGCAGCCAAGATGGGGCGGAGACAGATACGCAGTATTTT . TRBJ2-3 . TRBV4-2
CASSEAGGETQYF TGCGCCAGCAGTGAGGCCGGGGGGGAGACCCAGTACTTC . TRBJ2-5 TRBD2 TRBV10-2
CASSWRETGASTGTQYF TGTGCCAGCTCATGGCGTGAGACAGGGGCTTCCACGGGGACCCAGTACTTC . TRBJ2-5 TRBD1 TRBV18
CSVENGYGYTF TGCAGCGTTGAAAACGGCTATGGCTACACCTTC . TRBJ1-2 . TRBV29-1
CAAEAHYEQYF TGTGCCGCCGAAGCCCACTACGAGCAGTACTTC . TRBJ2-7 . TRBV9
CASSIGQQPYNSPLHF TGTGCCAGCAGTATCGGACAGCAACCCTATAATTCACCCCTCCACTTT . TRBJ1-6 . TRBV27
CASSRLAGAPEQFF TGTGCCAGCAGCCGACTAGCGGGGGCCCCCGAGCAGTTCTTC . TRBJ2-1 TRBD2 TRBV6-5
CASSVARDHYGYTF TGTGCCAGCAGCGTAGCCAGGGATCACTATGGCTACACCTTC . TRBJ1-2 . TRBV9
CASSDGTVTNQPQHF TGTGCCAGCAGTGACGGGACAGTCACCAATCAGCCCCAGCATTTT . TRBJ1-5 TRBD1 TRBV28
CASSLSRGRREQYF TGTGCCAGCAGCTTATCGCGAGGGCGCCGCGAGCAGTACTTC . TRBJ2-7 . TRBV7-2
CATSRDGGRGNTEAFF TGTGCCACCAGCAGAGATGGTGGCAGGGGAAACACTGAAGCTTTCTTT . TRBJ1-1 . TRBV15
CASSRSYRGPGANVLTF TGTGCCAGCAGCCGCTCATACAGGGGGCCTGGGGCCAACGTCCTGACTTTC . TRBJ2-6 TRBD1 TRBV14
CASRVKGQGAHGYTF TGTGCCAGCAGAGTCAAGGGACAGGGGGCGCATGGCTACACCTTC . TRBJ1-2 TRBD1 TRBV2
CASNPSGTAGEQFF TGTGCCAGCAACCCTAGCGGGACCGCTGGTGAGCAGTTCTTC . TRBJ2-1 TRBD2 TRBV6-5
CATSDPTVDYGYTF TGTGCCACCAGTGATCCCACAGTTGACTATGGCTACACCTTC . TRBJ1-2 . TRBV24-1
CASSPQGNYGYTF TGTGCCAGCTCACCTCAGGGGAACTATGGCTACACCTTC . TRBJ1-2 . TRBV18
CASSQATGYYRF TGTGCCAGCAGCCAAGCTACAGGGTATTATCGCTTC . TRBJ1-2 . TRBV3-1/TRBV3-2